The sequence of this T cell receptor (beta chain) was determined in a study of blood T cell repertoires in COVID-19. Turning to the study itself: Acute-phase and convalescent COVID-19 samples originated in the United States, Italy and Spain. The cDNA or gDNA used as material had been derived from T cells, B-cell-depleted T cells, or PBMCs.

This CDR3 is 9 amino acids long. Looked up from germline, CDR1 is DFQATT and CDR2 is SNEGSKA (reference sequence). Deletions cut 4 bases from V and 8 bases from J, with 6 bases between. Original methodology: Estimates of nucleated cell counts were drawn from the amplification of reference gene primers. The data were produced by immunoSEQ multiplex PCR, yet TCRdb's version contains in-frame clones alone and is incomplete. Clonal size and the V and J genes are those of that table, whereas D and trimming came from the DNA. The sample yields 25,000 to 30,000 clones, approximately 76% seen once. The receptor comes from a man aged 65 to 79 with acute or convalescent COVID-19. This rearrangement joins TRBV20-1 to TRBJ2-7; no definite D call. Sequencing input: peripheral blood. The CDR3 sequence: CSATRQQYF. CDR3 coding DNA: TGCAGTGCTACCAGGCAGCAGTACTTC.